The 22 T cell receptor beta chains in this list originate from one sample, sequenced in a study of cytotoxic CD8 clonotypes in ibrutinib-treated CLL. The method was immunoSEQ multiplex PCR; TCRdb's version includes in-frame clones alone and lacks a portion of them. Among 200,000 or so clones listed, roughly 79% were seen once. The sample here was PBMCs, taken after 12 months of ibrutinib treatment. These receptors were collected from a human donor with chronic lymphocytic leukemia.

This chain joins TRBV11-2 and TRBJ2-7, with D possibly being TRBD1 or TRBD2 (5 bases each). The V end lost 0 bases, the J end lost 12 bases, and 18 bases lay between the germline ends. The CDR3 has 14 residues. CDR1 and CDR2 (germline): SGHAT, FQNNGV. CDR3 residues: CASSLDRGPLRVYF. DNA of the CDR3: TGTGCCAGCAGCTTAGATAGGGGACCCCTCCGGGTGTACTTC. Full variable domain (remainder filled in from reference TRBV11-2 and TRBJ2-7): EAGVAQSPRYKIIEKRQSVAFWCNPISGHATLYWYQQILGQGPKLLIQFQNNGVVDDSQLPKDRFSAERLKGVDSTLKIQPAKLEDSAVYLCASSLDRGPLRVYFGPGTRLTVT.

The CDR3 coding sequence is TGTGCCAGCAGTTTTTTAGGGATGAACACTGAAGCTTTCTTT. It is translated as CASSFLGMNTEAFF. The chain has TRBV27 and TRBJ1-1; D gene uncertain. CDR3 size: 14 residues. Trimming took off 3 bases at V and 0 bases at J, with 8 bases between the two ends. CDR1 and CDR2 (germline): MNHEY, SMNVEV (reference sequence).

The chain employs TRBV5-1 and TRBJ1-1; tentative D call: TRBD1 (5 bases). V was cut by 5 bases and J by 1 base, with 12 bases left in between. In germline, CDR1 is SGHRS, CDR2 YFSETQ. There are 14 residues in the CDR3. This CDR3 is CASSLRGWNTEAFF. The CDR3 nucleotides are TGCGCCAGCAGTCTTCGGGGGTGGAACACTGAAGCTTTCTTT.

The rearrangement joins TRBV2 to TRBJ2-1, with 7 positions matching TRBD2. V shed 6 bases, J shed 2 bases, and the junction held 7 bases outside the gene matches. Per the germline V gene, CDR1 is SNHLY and CDR2 is FYNNEI. This CDR3 comprises 15 residues. The CDR3 DNA sequence: TGTGCCAGCAGGGGATGGACTAGTGCCTACAATGAGCAGTTCTTC. Translating gives CASRGWTSAYNEQFF.

The chain has TRBV11-1 and TRBJ2-6; possibly TRBD1 or TRBD2 for D (5 bases each). Looked up from germline, CDR1 is SGHAT and CDR2 is FQDESV (reference sequence). This CDR3 is 16 amino acids long. V lost 7 bases and J 0 bases, leaving 13 bases between the germline ends. CDR3 coding DNA: TGTGCCAGCACCCCCCGTGGGGGCTCTGGGGCCAACGTCCTGACTTTC. Its translation: CASTPRGGSGANVLTF. Variable domain in full (rest from reference TRBV11-1 and TRBJ2-6): EAEVAQSPRYKITEKSQAVAFWCDPISGHATLYWYRQILGQGPELLVQFQDESVVDDSQLPKDRFSAERLKGVDSTLKIQPAELGDSAMYLCASTPRGGSGANVLTFGAGSRLTVL.

This chain links TRBV10-1 with TRBJ2-7; possible D gene TRBD2, 5 bases. Germline lookup yields CDR1 WNHNN and CDR2 SYGVQD (reference sequence). The V and J ends lost 4 bases and 7 bases respectively, with 17 bases between them. The CDR3 extends over 14 amino acids. In nucleotides, the CDR3 is TGCGCCAGCAGTGCGATGGACTCTGTGGGGGAGCAGTACTTC. Translated: CASSAMDSVGEQYF.

In nucleotides, the CDR3 is TGCGCCAGCAGCGGAGTAGCGGGCACAGATACGCAGTATTTT. Its translation: CASSGVAGTDTQYF. The J gene is TRBJ2-3, the V gene TRBV5-1, with D perhaps TRBD2 (6 bases). Trimming cost V 4 bases and J 1 base, with 10 bases left between them. Germline CDR1 SGHRS, CDR2 YFSETQ. The CDR3 contains 14 residues.

The V and J genes are TRBV19 and TRBJ2-1, with D unresolved. The CDR3 is 15 amino acids. Trimming shortened V by 2 bases and J by 0 bases, and 8 bases separated the two germline ends. Germline CDR1 is LNHDA and CDR2 is SQIVND (reference sequence). The CDR3 region has the DNA TGTGCCAGTAGTATAAGGCCTGACTCCTACAATGAGCAGTTCTTC. Protein sequence: CASSIRPDSYNEQFF.

This clone was recorded only once. The chain recombines TRBV11-1 with TRBJ2-7, with 8 bases lining up with TRBD1. V lost 2 bases and J lost 4; bases outside the gene matches: 7. The CDR3 is 15 residues long. Germline V gene data show CDR1 as SGHAT and CDR2 as FQDESV (reference sequence). The CDR3 is CASSLSGTGQYEQYF. The DNA for the CDR3 is TGTGCCAGCAGCTTATCCGGGACAGGACAATACGAGCAGTACTTC.

This chain joins TRBV6-1 and TRBJ2-3; no reliable D call. CDR3 length: 16 amino acids. Trimming shortened V by 0 bases and J by 5 bases, and 15 bases separated the two germline ends. Germline V gives CDR1 MNHNS, CDR2 SASEGT. CDR3 amino acids: CASSEAYGGSQDTQYF. The CDR3 nucleotides are TGTGCCAGCAGTGAAGCTTACGGCGGTAGCCAAGATACGCAGTATTTT.

The chain carries TRBV11-2 and TRBJ1-2, with D tentatively TRBD1 (6 bases). Trimming removed 2 bases at V and 2 bases at J, with 12 bases between. The V gene's germline CDR1 is SGHAT and CDR2 FQNNGV. The CDR3 sequence is 15 residues long. The CDR3 is CASSLLGGWNYGYTF. DNA for the CDR3: TGTGCCAGCAGCTTATTAGGGGGTTGGAACTATGGCTACACCTTC. The full variable domain, rest sourced from reference TRBV11-2 and TRBJ1-2, is EAGVAQSPRYKIIEKRQSVAFWCNPISGHATLYWYQQILGQGPKLLIQFQNNGVVDDSQLPKDRFSAERLKGVDSTLKIQPAKLEDSAVYLCASSLLGGWNYGYTFGSGTRLTVV.

The CDR3 nucleotides are TGTGCCAGTAGCCATGGGGGTGTCGCCTACGAGCAGTACTTC. It codes for CASSHGGVAYEQYF. The chain joins TRBV27 to TRBJ2-7; D is tentatively TRBD1 or TRBD2 (5 bases each). The germline V gene encodes CDR1 MNHEY and CDR2 SMNVEV (reference sequence). The germline V and J ends were trimmed by 9 bases and 2 bases, with 17 bases remaining between them. The CDR3 is 14 amino acids.

The V and J genes are TRBV18 and TRBJ1-5; TRBD1 matches at 7 bases. The CDR3 consists of 14 residues. CDR1 and CDR2 (germline): KGHSH, LQKENI. J was trimmed by 5 bases and V by 3 bases; bases with no gene match: 4. CDR3 protein: CASSPTGSDQPQHF. The CDR3 bases are TGTGCCAGCTCACCGACAGGGTCTGATCAGCCCCAGCATTTT.

V and J are TRBV4-2 and TRBJ2-6, with D possibly TRBD1 on 5 matching bases. The CDR3 length is 16 residues. The V gene's germline CDR1 is LGHNA and CDR2 YNFKEQ. V lost 3 bases to trimming and J lost 0 bases, with 9 bases between them. The CDR3 sequence is CASSQVQDSGANVLTF. CDR3 coding DNA: TGTGCCAGCAGCCAGGTACAGGACTCTGGGGCCAACGTCCTGACTTTC.

V and J are TRBV14 and TRBJ1-3; D remains unclear. The CDR3 spans 13 residues. Trimming removed 0 bases at V and 4 bases at J, with 4 bases between. The germline V gene has CDR1 SGHDN and CDR2 FVKESK. CDR3 sequence: CASSQERGNTIYF. The CDR3 DNA reads TGTGCCAGCAGCCAAGAAAGGGGAAACACCATATATTTT.

The rearrangement uses TRBV4-2 and TRBJ2-1, with 11 bases that match TRBD2. Germline assignment: CDR1 LGHNA and CDR2 YNFKEQ. The CDR3 extends over 20 amino acids. With V trimmed by 4 bases and J by 2 bases, 16 bases remained unmatched. CDR3 coding DNA: TGTGCCAGCAGCCGAATGTCATCTAGCGGGGGGTTTTCAACCTACAATGAGCAGTTCTTC. Translating it yields CASSRMSSSGGFSTYNEQFF.

This clone turned up a few times. The gene calls are TRBV29-1 and TRBJ1-5; TRBD1 is a possible D gene (6 bases). The CDR3 sequence is 12 residues long. The V end was cut by 6 bases, the J end by 5 bases, with 11 bases between. The germline gives CDR1 SQVTM, CDR2 ANQGSEA. Written as DNA, the CDR3 is TGCAGCGTCAAAAACAGGGATCAGCCCCAGCATTTT. The encoded protein is CSVKNRDQPQHF.

V is TRBV6-4 and J is TRBJ1-2, with TRBD1 as a possible D gene (6 bases). CDR1 is MRHNA and CDR2 is SNTAGT in the germline V gene. CDR3 length equals 15 residues. V was clipped by 0 bases and J by 7 bases, with 15 bases between them. CDR3 DNA: TGTGCCAGCAGTGACTCGATTGTGGGGGCAGGTGGCTACACCTTC. It translates to CASSDSIVGAGGYTF.

V and J are TRBV2 and TRBJ1-3; D is ambiguous. Germline lookup yields CDR1 SNHLY and CDR2 FYNNEI. The ends were cut back, 8 bases at V and 4 bases at J, with 6 bases in the middle. The CDR3 contains 11 residues. The CDR3 region has the DNA TGTGCCAGCGTGGTGGGAAACACCATATATTTT. As protein: CASVVGNTIYF.

The J gene is TRBJ1-4, the V gene TRBV5-1, with D tentatively TRBD1 (6 bases). V was pared by 1 base and J by 2 bases, with 6 bases between. CDR1 is SGHRS and CDR2 is YFSETQ in the germline V gene. This CDR3 is built from 14 residues. CDR3 coding DNA: TGCGCCAGCAGCTTGACAGGGACTAATGAAAAACTGTTTTTT. Translated: CASSLTGTNEKLFF. Supplemented by reference TRBV5-1 and TRBJ1-4, the full variable domain reads KAGVTQTPRYLIKTRGQQVTLSCSPISGHRSVSWYQQTPGQGLQFLFEYFSETQRNKGNFPGRFSGRQFSNSRSEMNVSTLELGDSALYLCASSLTGTNEKLFFGSGTQLSVL.

This chain connects TRBV4-2 to TRBJ1-2; D gene uncertain. Trimming pared 0 bases from V and 2 bases from J, leaving 10 bases between. Germline-derived CDR1 and CDR2 are LGHNA and YNFKEQ. The CDR3 covers 15 residues. The CDR3 sequence: CASSQDIPSNYGYTF. CDR3 DNA: TGTGCCAGCAGCCAAGATATACCCTCGAACTATGGCTACACCTTC.

This chain uses TRBV28 with TRBJ2-7, with a possible D match to TRBD1 (5 bases). The CDR3 runs to 14 residues. Trimming shortened V by 6 bases and J by 1 base, and 13 bases separated the two germline ends. In germline, CDR1 is MDHEN, CDR2 SYDVKM. This chain's CDR3 is CASSRQPQSYEQYF. The DNA for the CDR3 is TGTGCCAGCAGCAGACAGCCACAATCCTACGAGCAGTACTTC. The full variable domain, its missing parts supplied by reference TRBV28 and TRBJ2-7, is DVKVTQSSRYLVKRTGEKVFLECVQDMDHENMFWYRQDPGLGLRLIYFSYDVKMKEKGDIPEGYSVSREKKERFSLILESASTNQTSMYLCASSRQPQSYEQYFGPGTRLTVT.